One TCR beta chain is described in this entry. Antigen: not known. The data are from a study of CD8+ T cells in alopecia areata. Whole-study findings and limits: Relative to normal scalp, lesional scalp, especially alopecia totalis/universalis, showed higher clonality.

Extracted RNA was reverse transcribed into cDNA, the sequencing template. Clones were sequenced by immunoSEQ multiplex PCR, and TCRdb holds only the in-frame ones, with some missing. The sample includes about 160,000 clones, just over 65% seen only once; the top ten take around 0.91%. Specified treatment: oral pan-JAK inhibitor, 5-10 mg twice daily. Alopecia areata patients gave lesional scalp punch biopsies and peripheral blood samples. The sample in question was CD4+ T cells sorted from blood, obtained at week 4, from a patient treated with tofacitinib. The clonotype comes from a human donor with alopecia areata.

CDR3 coding DNA: TGCAGCGTCTCCGGCGGTAGCTCCTACAATGAGCAGTTCTTC. It is translated as CSVSGGSSYNEQFF. The chain carries TRBV29-1 and TRBJ2-1; unclear D gene. The CDR3 is 14 amino acids. The germline V gene encodes CDR1 SQVTM and CDR2 ANQGSEA. V was clipped by 6 bases and J by 0 bases, with 12 bases between them.